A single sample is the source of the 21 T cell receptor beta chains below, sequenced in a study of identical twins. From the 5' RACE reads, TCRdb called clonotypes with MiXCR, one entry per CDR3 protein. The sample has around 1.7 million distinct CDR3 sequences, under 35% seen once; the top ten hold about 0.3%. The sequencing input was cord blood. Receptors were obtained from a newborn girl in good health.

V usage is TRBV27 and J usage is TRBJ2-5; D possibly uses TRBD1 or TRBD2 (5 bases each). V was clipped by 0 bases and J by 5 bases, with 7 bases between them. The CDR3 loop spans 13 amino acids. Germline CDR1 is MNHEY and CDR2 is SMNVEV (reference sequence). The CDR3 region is CASSLSWGETQYF. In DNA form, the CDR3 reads TGTGCCAGCAGTTTATCGTGGGGGGAGACCCAGTACTTC.

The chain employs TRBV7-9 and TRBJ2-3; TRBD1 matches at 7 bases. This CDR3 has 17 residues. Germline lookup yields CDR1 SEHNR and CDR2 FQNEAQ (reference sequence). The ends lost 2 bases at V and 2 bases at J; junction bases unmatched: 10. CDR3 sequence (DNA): TGTGCCAGCAGCTTACCGGCCAGGGGGTCCGTCACAGATACGCAGTATTTT. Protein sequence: CASSLPARGSVTDTQYF. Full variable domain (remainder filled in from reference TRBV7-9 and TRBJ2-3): DTGVSQNPRHKITKRGQNVTFRCDPISEHNRLYWYRQTLGQGPEFLTYFQNEAQLEKSRLLSDRFSAERPKGSFSTLEIQRTEQGDSAMYLCASSLPARGSVTDTQYFGPGTRLTVL.

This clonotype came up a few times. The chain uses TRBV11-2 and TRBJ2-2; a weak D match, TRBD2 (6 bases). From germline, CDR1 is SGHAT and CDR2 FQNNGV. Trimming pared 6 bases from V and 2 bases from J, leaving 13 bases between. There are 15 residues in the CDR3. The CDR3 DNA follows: TGTGCCAGCAGATCTATTACTAGCAACACCGGGGAGCTGTTTTTT. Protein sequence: CASRSITSNTGELFF.

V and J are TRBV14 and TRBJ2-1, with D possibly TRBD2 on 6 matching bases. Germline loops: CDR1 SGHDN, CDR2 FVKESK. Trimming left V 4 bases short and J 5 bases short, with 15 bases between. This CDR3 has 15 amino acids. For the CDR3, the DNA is TGTGCCAGCAGCCGACCCCGGGACTTCAACAATGAGCAGTTCTTC. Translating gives CASSRPRDFNNEQFF.

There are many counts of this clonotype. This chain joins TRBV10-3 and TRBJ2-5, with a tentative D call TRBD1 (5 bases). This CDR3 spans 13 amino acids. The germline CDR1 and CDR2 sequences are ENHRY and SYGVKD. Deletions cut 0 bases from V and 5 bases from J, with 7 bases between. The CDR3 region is CAISESAGETQYF. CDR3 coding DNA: TGTGCCATCAGTGAGTCGGCAGGGGAGACCCAGTACTTC.

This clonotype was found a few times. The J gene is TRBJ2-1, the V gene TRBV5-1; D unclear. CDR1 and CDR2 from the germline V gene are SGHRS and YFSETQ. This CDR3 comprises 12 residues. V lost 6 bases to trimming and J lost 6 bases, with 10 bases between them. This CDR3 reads CASTDAANEQFF. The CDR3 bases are TGCGCCAGCACCGACGCCGCCAATGAGCAGTTCTTC.

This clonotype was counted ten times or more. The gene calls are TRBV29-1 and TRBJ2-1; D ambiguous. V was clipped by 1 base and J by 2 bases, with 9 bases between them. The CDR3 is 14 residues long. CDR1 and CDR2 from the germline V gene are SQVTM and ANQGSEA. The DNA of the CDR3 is TGCAGCGTTGAAGTAGAACTGACCTACAATGAGCAGTTCTTC. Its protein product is CSVEVELTYNEQFF.

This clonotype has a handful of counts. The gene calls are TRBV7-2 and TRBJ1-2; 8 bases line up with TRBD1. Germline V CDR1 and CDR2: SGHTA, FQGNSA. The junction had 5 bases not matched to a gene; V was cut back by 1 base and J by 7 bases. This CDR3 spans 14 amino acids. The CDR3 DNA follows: TGTGCCAGCAGCTTAGTCCAGGGGGCGAGTGGCTACACCTTC. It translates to CASSLVQGASGYTF.

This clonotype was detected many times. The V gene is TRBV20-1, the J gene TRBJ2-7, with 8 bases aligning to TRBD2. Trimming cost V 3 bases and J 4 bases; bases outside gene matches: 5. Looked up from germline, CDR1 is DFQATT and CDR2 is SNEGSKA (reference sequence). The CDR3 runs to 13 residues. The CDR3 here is CSARVAGTYEQYF. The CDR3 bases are TGCAGTGCTAGGGTAGCGGGAACTTACGAGCAGTACTTC.

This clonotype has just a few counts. The CDR3 here is CSVERELNTEAFF. In nucleotides, the CDR3 is TGCAGCGTTGAAAGGGAACTGAACACTGAAGCTTTCTTT. The V and J genes are TRBV29-1 and TRBJ1-1, with D unresolved. Trimming took off 2 bases at V and 0 bases at J, with 7 bases between the two ends. CDR3 length equals 13 residues. From germline, CDR1 is SQVTM and CDR2 ANQGSEA.

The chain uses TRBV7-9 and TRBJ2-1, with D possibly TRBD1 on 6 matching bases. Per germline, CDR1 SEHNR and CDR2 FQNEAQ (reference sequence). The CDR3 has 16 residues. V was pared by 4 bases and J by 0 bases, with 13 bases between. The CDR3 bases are TGTGCCAGCAGCTCGAATTCAGGGGACTCCTACAATGAGCAGTTCTTC. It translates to CASSSNSGDSYNEQFF.

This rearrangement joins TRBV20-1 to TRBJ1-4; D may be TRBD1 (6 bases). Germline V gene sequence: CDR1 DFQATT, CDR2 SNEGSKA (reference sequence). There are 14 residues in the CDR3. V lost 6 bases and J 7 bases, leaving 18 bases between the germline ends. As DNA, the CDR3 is TGCAGTGCCGCACCGGGGGGCGAAGGTGAAAAACTGTTTTTT. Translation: CSAAPGGEGEKLFF.

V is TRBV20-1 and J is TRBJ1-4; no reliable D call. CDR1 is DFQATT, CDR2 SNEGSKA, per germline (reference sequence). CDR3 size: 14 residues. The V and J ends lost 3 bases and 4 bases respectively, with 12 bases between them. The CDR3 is CSASQAGFNEKLFF. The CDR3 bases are TGCAGTGCTAGCCAGGCGGGGTTTAATGAAAAACTGTTTTTT.

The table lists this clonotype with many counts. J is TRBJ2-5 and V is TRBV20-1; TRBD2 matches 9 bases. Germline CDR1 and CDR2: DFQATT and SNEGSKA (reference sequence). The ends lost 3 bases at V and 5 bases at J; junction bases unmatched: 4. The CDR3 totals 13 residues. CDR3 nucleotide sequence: TGCAGTGCTAGTGAAGGACTAGCGGAGACCCAGTACTTC. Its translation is CSASEGLAETQYF.

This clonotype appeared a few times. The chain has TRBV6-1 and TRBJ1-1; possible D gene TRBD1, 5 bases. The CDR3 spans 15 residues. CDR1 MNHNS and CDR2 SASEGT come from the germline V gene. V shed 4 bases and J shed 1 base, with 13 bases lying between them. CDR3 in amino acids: CASSGRAIGNTEAFF. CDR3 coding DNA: TGTGCCAGCAGTGGCAGGGCAATTGGGAACACTGAAGCTTTCTTT.

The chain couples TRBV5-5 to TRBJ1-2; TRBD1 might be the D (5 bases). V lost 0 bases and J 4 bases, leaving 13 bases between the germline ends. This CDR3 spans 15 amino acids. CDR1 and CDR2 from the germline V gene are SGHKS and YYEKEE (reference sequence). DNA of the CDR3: TGTGCCAGCAGCTTGGTTGCTGGGACGAGCTATGGCTACACCTTC. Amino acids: CASSLVAGTSYGYTF.

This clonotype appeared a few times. Here the CDR3 reads CASGKGSFLNYEQYF. The CDR3, as DNA: TGTGCCAGTGGAAAAGGCTCCTTCCTAAACTACGAGCAGTACTTC. The V and J genes are TRBV27 and TRBJ2-4; the D is unclear. The DNA end is a closer match to TRBJ2-7, so the J assignment may be wrong. This CDR3 spans 15 amino acids. CDR1 and CDR2 (germline): MNHEY, SMNVEV (reference sequence).

CDR3 bases: TGCAGTGCCAACCTCTTCGCGGGAGGTCTGCAAGAGACCCAGTACTTC. Translation gives CSANLFAGGLQETQYF. The chain carries TRBV20-1 and TRBJ2-5, with 8 bases fitting TRBD2. Germline-derived CDR1 and CDR2 are DFQATT and SNEGSKA (reference sequence). The CDR3 consists of 16 residues. V shed 6 bases, J shed 2 bases, and the junction held 14 bases outside the gene matches.

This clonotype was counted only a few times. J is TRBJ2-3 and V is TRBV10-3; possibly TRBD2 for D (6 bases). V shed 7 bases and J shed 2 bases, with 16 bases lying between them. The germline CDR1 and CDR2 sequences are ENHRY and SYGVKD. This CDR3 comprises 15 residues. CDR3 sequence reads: CAIKEPGLDTDTQYF. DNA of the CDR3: TGTGCCATCAAGGAACCGGGACTCGACACAGATACGCAGTATTTT.

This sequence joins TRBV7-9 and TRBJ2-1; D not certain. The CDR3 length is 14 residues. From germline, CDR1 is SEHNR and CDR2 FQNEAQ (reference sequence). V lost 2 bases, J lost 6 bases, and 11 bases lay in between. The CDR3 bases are TGTGCCAGCAGCTTAATGTCGTTGGTCAATGAGCAGTTCTTC. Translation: CASSLMSLVNEQFF.

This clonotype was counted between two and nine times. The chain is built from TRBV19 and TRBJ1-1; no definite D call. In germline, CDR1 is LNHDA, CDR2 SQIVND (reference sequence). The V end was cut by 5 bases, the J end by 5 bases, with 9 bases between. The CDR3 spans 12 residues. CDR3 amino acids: CASSSRLTEAFF. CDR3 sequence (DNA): TGTGCCAGTAGTTCAAGGCTTACTGAAGCTTTCTTT.